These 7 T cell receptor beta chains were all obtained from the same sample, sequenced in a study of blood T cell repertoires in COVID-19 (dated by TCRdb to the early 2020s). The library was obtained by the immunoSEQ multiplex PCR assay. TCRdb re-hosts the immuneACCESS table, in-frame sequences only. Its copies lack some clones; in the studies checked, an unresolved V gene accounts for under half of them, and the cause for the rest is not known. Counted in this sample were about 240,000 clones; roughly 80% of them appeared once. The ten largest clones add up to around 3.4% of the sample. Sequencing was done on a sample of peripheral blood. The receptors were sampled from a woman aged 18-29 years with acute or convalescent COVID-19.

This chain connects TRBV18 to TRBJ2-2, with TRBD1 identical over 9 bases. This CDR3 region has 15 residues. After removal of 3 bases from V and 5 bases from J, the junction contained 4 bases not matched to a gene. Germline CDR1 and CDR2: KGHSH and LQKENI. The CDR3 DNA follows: TGTGCCAGCTCACCCAGGACAGGGGCTACCGGGGAGCTGTTTTTT. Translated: CASSPRTGATGELFF.

The CDR3 here is CASSGPILNNEQFF. DNA of the CDR3: TGTGCCAGCAGTGGCCCAATCCTGAACAATGAGCAGTTCTTC. J is TRBJ2-1 and V is TRBV6-6; no clear D. Between the trimmed V and J ends, which lost 5 bases and 5 bases, there was a span of 13 bases. Germline values: CDR1 MNHNY, CDR2 SVGAGI (reference sequence). The CDR3 runs to 14 residues.

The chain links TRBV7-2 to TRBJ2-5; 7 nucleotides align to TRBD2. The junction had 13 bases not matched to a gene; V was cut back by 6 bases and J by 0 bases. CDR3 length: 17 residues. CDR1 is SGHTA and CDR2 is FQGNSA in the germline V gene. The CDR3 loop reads CASRPGGSGRYQETQYF. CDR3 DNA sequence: TGTGCCAGCAGGCCCGGGGGGAGCGGGCGGTACCAAGAGACCCAGTACTTC.

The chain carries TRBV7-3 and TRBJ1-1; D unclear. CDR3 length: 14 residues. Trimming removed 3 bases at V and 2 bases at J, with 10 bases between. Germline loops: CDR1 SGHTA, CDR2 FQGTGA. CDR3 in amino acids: CASSFGGPNTEAFF. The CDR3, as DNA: TGTGCCAGCAGCTTTGGCGGGCCAAACACTGAAGCTTTCTTT.

CDR3 in DNA: TGCAGCGTTGAGCCAGGGGGCATGCGGGCTTTCTTT. Translation gives CSVEPGGMRAFF. This rearrangement joins TRBV29-1 to TRBJ1-1; 8 bases map to TRBD1. CDR3 length: 12 amino acids. V shed 3 bases, J shed 11 bases, and the junction held 8 bases outside the gene matches. Germline V lookup: CDR1 SQVTM, CDR2 ANQGSEA.

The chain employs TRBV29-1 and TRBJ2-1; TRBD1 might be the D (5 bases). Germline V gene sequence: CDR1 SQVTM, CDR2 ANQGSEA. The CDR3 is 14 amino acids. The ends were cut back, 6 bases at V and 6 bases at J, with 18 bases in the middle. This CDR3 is CSVQRGINSNEQFF. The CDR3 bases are TGCAGCGTCCAAAGGGGAATAAACAGCAATGAGCAGTTCTTC.

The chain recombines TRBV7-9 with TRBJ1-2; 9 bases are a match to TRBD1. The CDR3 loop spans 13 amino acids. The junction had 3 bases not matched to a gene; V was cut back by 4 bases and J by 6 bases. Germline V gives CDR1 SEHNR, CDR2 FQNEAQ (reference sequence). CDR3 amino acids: CASSWTGEDGYTF. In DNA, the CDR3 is TGTGCCAGCAGCTGGACAGGGGAGGATGGCTACACCTTC.